The 32 T cell receptor beta chains listed next were all sequenced from one sample in a study of CD4 T cells in relation to SARS-CoV-2 and coronaviruses. Their specific antigens are unknown. Method: immunoSEQ multiplex PCR; TCRdb's copy keeps in-frame clones and lacks some. The repertoire consists of some 30,000 clones, with roughly 76% occurring once and the leading ten covering over 15%. Before the COVID-19 pandemic, during about 2011-2019, CD4+ T cells were taken from unexposed donors. CD4+ T cells were isolated from the cells after 10 days of culture. Sequencing input: CD4+ T cells from PBMCs, cultured in vitro. All receptors derive from a human donor in good health.

The chain combines TRBV27 with TRBJ2-6; D could derive from TRBD1 or TRBD2 (5 bases each). The V end was cut by 8 bases, the J end by 1 base, with 21 bases between. Germline assignment: CDR1 MNHEY and CDR2 SMNVEV (reference sequence). This CDR3 has 18 residues. The CDR3 sequence is CASALTGTWRSGANVLTF. In nucleotides, the CDR3 is TGTGCCAGCGCCCTTACAGGAACCTGGAGGTCTGGGGCCAACGTCCTGACTTTC. Filled out from reference TRBV27 and TRBJ2-6, the complete variable domain reads EAQVTQNPRYLITVTGKKLTVTCSQNMNHEYMSWYRQDPGLGLRQIYYSMNVEVTDKGDVPEGYKVSRKEKRNFPLILESPSPNQTSLYFCASALTGTWRSGANVLTFGAGSRLTVL.

This clone was seen only a few times. This chain uses TRBV6-2 or TRBV6-3 with TRBJ2-7; 7 bases fit TRBD1. The V segment lost 5 bases and the J segment 0 bases; nucleotides outside the gene matches: 7. The CDR3 runs to 15 residues. The germline V gene has CDR1 MNHEY and CDR2 SVGEGT. The CDR3 DNA is TGTGCCAGCAGTCGCCCGGGACAGAACTCCTACGAGCAGTACTTC. It codes for CASSRPGQNSYEQYF.

The chain links TRBV29-1 to TRBJ1-1; 8 bases agree with TRBD1. In germline, CDR1 is SQVTM, CDR2 ANQGSEA. Unmatched junction bases numbered 3, after V lost 6 bases and J lost 0 bases. This CDR3 region has 13 residues. The CDR3 nucleotides read TGCAGCGTCGACAGGGGACTGAACACTGAAGCTTTCTTT. It encodes CSVDRGLNTEAFF.

The chain combines TRBV9 with TRBJ2-3; 7 bases agree with TRBD2. Trimming removed 4 bases from V and 5 bases from J; junction bases left unmatched: 13. Germline loops: CDR1 SGDLS, CDR2 YYNGEE. This CDR3 has 16 amino acids. The CDR3 coding sequence is TGTGCCAGCAGCCCCCTGGGAGGGGTGGAGGGAGATACGCAGTATTTT. Encoded protein: CASSPLGGVEGDTQYF.

This clone appeared a few times. V gene TRBV30 combines with J gene TRBJ2-1, with D perhaps being TRBD1 or TRBD2 (5 bases each). Trimming stripped 2 bases from V and 13 bases from J, with 15 bases between. There are 12 residues in the CDR3. Germline V gene sequence: CDR1 GTSNPN, CDR2 SVGIG (reference sequence). The CDR3 nucleotides read TGTGCCTGGAGTAACGCTCCGGGACCCCAGTTCTTC. Translating it yields CAWSNAPGPQFF.

V and J are TRBV6-2 or TRBV6-3 and TRBJ2-7; tentatively, D is TRBD1 or TRBD2 (5 bases each). The ends were cut back, 2 bases at V and 0 bases at J, with 11 bases in the middle. Germline loops: CDR1 MNHEY, CDR2 SVGEGT. This CDR3 has 15 amino acids. This CDR3 is CASSYRAGTSYEQYF. CDR3 sequence (DNA): TGTGCCAGCAGTTACAGGGCAGGGACCTCCTACGAGCAGTACTTC.

The chain carries TRBV11-2 and TRBJ1-2; a possible D gene is TRBD1 (6 bases). V gave up 3 bases and J gave up 6 bases, with 17 bases separating them. Looked up from germline, CDR1 is SGHAT and CDR2 is FQNNGV. The CDR3 is 15 residues long. The CDR3 DNA sequence: TGTGCCAGCAGCTTCAATACAGGGAAGGGGCATGGCTACACCTTC. Protein product: CASSFNTGKGHGYTF.

This clone came up a few times. V is TRBV2 and J is TRBJ1-6, with D perhaps matching TRBD1 (6 bases). Germline CDR1 is SNHLY and CDR2 is FYNNEI. Trimming took off 8 bases at V and 7 bases at J, with 18 bases between the two ends. This CDR3 is 15 amino acids long. The CDR3 is CASGGGGPLNSPLHF. The CDR3 bases are TGTGCCAGCGGAGGGGGAGGCCCCCTAAATTCACCCCTCCACTTT.

The table lists this clone with a count of one. This sequence joins TRBV7-9 and TRBJ2-1, with 7 bases matching TRBD1. Germline V gives CDR1 SEHNR, CDR2 FQNEAQ (reference sequence). This CDR3 spans 12 amino acids. The V gene end was trimmed by 4 bases and the J gene end by 7 bases; junction bases not matched to a gene: 1. The CDR3, as DNA: TGTGCCAGCAGCTGGGACAGAAATGAGCAGTTCTTC. Protein sequence: CASSWDRNEQFF.

This chain joins TRBV27 and TRBJ2-1; D is possibly TRBD2 (7 bases). CDR1 is MNHEY, CDR2 SMNVEV, per germline (reference sequence). Trimming removed 4 bases from V and 0 bases from J, with 13 bases in between. This CDR3 has 16 amino acids. The CDR3 here is CASSWGGQGSYNEQFF. The CDR3 DNA is TGTGCCAGCAGTTGGGGGGGGCAGGGCTCCTACAATGAGCAGTTCTTC.

The chain links TRBV19 to TRBJ2-6; D remains unclear. V was clipped by 6 bases and J by 4 bases, with 19 bases between them. The length of the CDR3 is 17 residues. The germline CDR1 and CDR2 sequences are LNHDA and SQIVND (reference sequence). CDR3 in amino acids: CASSTDIGVDGANVLTF. The CDR3 nucleotides are TGTGCCAGTAGCACGGATATCGGTGTAGACGGGGCCAACGTCCTGACTTTC. Drawing the rest from reference TRBV19 and TRBJ2-6, the complete variable domain is DGGITQSPKYLFRKEGQNVTLSCEQNLNHDAMYWYRQDPGQGLRLIYYSQIVNDFQKGDIAEGYSVSREKKESFPLTVTSAQKNPTAFYLCASSTDIGVDGANVLTFGAGSRLTVL.

The gene calls are TRBV10-3 and TRBJ2-1; either TRBD1 or TRBD2 may supply D (5 bases each). CDR3 length: 14 amino acids. V lost 6 bases, J lost 6 bases, and 15 bases lay in between. Germline values: CDR1 ENHRY, CDR2 SYGVKD. The CDR3 here is CAIRGTQHLNEQFF. DNA for the CDR3: TGTGCCATCAGGGGGACCCAACACCTCAATGAGCAGTTCTTC.

The chain carries TRBV29-1 and TRBJ2-7; D is uncertain. This CDR3 is 13 amino acids long. CDR1 is SQVTM, CDR2 ANQGSEA, per germline. Trimming removed 4 bases from V and 7 bases from J, with 17 bases in between. CDR3: CSVVRSGAGEQYF. The CDR3 nucleotides read TGCAGCGTTGTGAGGTCAGGAGCTGGGGAGCAGTACTTC.

The chain joins TRBV19 to TRBJ2-4, with D possibly matching TRBD1 (6 bases). CDR1 is LNHDA and CDR2 is SQIVND in the germline V gene (reference sequence). There are 17 residues in the CDR3. V was clipped by 1 base and J by 5 bases, with 18 bases between them. The CDR3 coding sequence is TGTGCCAGTAGTATAGGACTGGGGGCGAGCATTCAAAACATTCAGTACTTC. Encoded protein: CASSIGLGASIQNIQYF.

This chain links TRBV2 with TRBJ1-1; D remains unclear. Germline-derived CDR1 and CDR2 are SNHLY and FYNNEI. The CDR3 consists of 14 residues. V lost 2 bases to trimming and J lost 7 bases, with 14 bases between them. The CDR3 bases are TGTGCCAGCAGTGAACAAGTGGCCTTGGGTGAAGCTTTCTTT. The encoded protein is CASSEQVALGEAFF.

The chain combines TRBV5-8 with TRBJ2-1, with TRBD2 identical over 9 bases. With 6 bases clipped from V and 0 bases from J, the junction kept 7 bases outside the gene matches. The CDR3 loop spans 16 amino acids. CDR1 and CDR2 from the germline V gene are SGHTS and YDEGEE. The CDR3 nucleotides read TGTGCCAGCACCAGCGGGAGGACTCACTCCTACAATGAGCAGTTCTTC. Protein: CASTSGRTHSYNEQFF.

The V gene is TRBV10-1, the J gene TRBJ1-1; 8 bases are shared with TRBD1. From germline, CDR1 is WNHNN and CDR2 SYGVQD (reference sequence). The CDR3 is made up of 13 amino acids. V was clipped by 3 bases and J by 5 bases; unmatched bases: 2. In DNA form, the CDR3 reads TGCGCCAGCAGTGACAGGGGGCCAACTGAAGCTTTCTTT. It codes for CASSDRGPTEAFF.

The rearrangement links TRBV2 to TRBJ2-7; no clear D. From germline, CDR1 is SNHLY and CDR2 FYNNEI. This CDR3 is 13 amino acids long. The V gene lost 5 bases and the J gene lost 9 bases, with 17 bases spanning the gap. The CDR3 DNA follows: TGTGCCAGCAGTTCAGACGGAACTACGAGGCAGTACTTC. Residues: CASSSDGTTRQYF.

This clone was seen more than once but under ten times. The rearrangement uses TRBV19 and TRBJ2-3; TRBD1 matches 8 bases. CDR1 is LNHDA, CDR2 SQIVND, per germline (reference sequence). The V segment lost 5 bases and the J segment 8 bases; nucleotides outside the gene matches: 9. The CDR3 covers 14 residues. As DNA, the CDR3 is TGTGCCAGTAGTTCCTCAGGGGGCAGGGCTACGCAGTATTTT. Its protein is CASSSSGGRATQYF.

This chain uses TRBV5-6 with TRBJ2-3, with TRBD2 matching over 8 bases. This CDR3 is built from 18 residues. CDR1 and CDR2 from the germline V gene are SGHDT and YYEEEE. The J segment lost 2 bases and the V segment lost 2 bases, leaving 13 bases of the junction unmatched. CDR3 sequence (DNA): TGTGCCAGCAGCTTTTTCTCGGGGGGGCGGGAGTTCACAGATACGCAGTATTTT. Protein: CASSFFSGGREFTDTQYF.

The CDR3 sequence: CASSEMGLAGVPGELFF. The CDR3 DNA reads as TGTGCCAGCAGTGAAATGGGACTAGCGGGAGTCCCCGGGGAGCTGTTTTTT. This chain links TRBV6-1 with TRBJ2-2; 14 nucleotides align to TRBD2. The CDR3 extends over 17 amino acids. The J segment lost 6 bases and the V segment lost 2 bases, leaving 5 bases of the junction unmatched. Germline V gene data show CDR1 as MNHNS and CDR2 as SASEGT.

The chain links TRBV5-8 to TRBJ2-1; D may match TRBD1 or TRBD2 (6 bases each). Germline CDR1 and CDR2: SGHTS and YDEGEE. The length of the CDR3 is 16 residues. The V end lost 4 bases, the J end lost 0 bases, and 14 bases lay between the germline ends. The CDR3 DNA sequence: TGTGCCAGCAGCCGCCGAGGGGGGACCTCCTACAATGAGCAGTTCTTC. Amino acid sequence: CASSRRGGTSYNEQFF.

This chain links TRBV11-1 with TRBJ2-1; TRBD2 aligns across 10 bases. Germline trimming cut 5 bases from V and 6 bases from J; bases unmatched to any gene: 10. CDR1 is SGHAT, CDR2 FQDESV, per germline (reference sequence). The CDR3 runs to 16 residues. The CDR3 sequence is CASSPALAGVRNEQFF. CDR3 DNA: TGTGCCAGCAGCCCCGCGCTAGCGGGAGTTCGCAATGAGCAGTTCTTC. Full variable domain (missing parts from reference TRBV11-1 and TRBJ2-1): EAEVAQSPRYKITEKSQAVAFWCDPISGHATLYWYRQILGQGPELLVQFQDESVVDDSQLPKDRFSAERLKGVDSTLKIQPAELGDSAMYLCASSPALAGVRNEQFFGPGTRLTVL.

The V call is TRBV5-6, the J call TRBJ1-5; D call uncertain. Germline assignment: CDR1 SGHDT and CDR2 YYEEEE. V lost 3 bases to trimming and J lost 4 bases, with 14 bases between them. The CDR3 extends over 15 amino acids. In DNA, the CDR3 is TGTGCCAGCAGCTCGCGGACTATTGGGAATCAGCCCCAGCATTTT. It specifies CASSSRTIGNQPQHF.

The chain couples TRBV13 to TRBJ2-7; D is unresolved. Germline lookup yields CDR1 PRHDT and CDR2 FYEKMQ (reference sequence). V was trimmed by 0 bases and J by 2 bases, leaving 8 bases between them. The CDR3 consists of 14 residues. As DNA, the CDR3 is TGTGCCAGCAGCTTAGGCCCAGCAACCTACGAGCAGTACTTC. It is translated as CASSLGPATYEQYF.

V and J are TRBV25-1 and TRBJ2-7, with D uncertain. The CDR3 contains 15 residues. Germline V CDR1 and CDR2: MGHDK, SYGVNS. Trimming left V 1 base short and J 4 bases short, with 14 bases between. CDR3 DNA: TGTGCCAGCAGTGAATCCACAGTATCCAATTACGAGCAGTACTTC. Its protein is CASSESTVSNYEQYF.

The CDR3 region has the DNA TGCGCCAGCAGCCAAGAGCAGACCTCCTACAATGAGCAGTTCTTC. Protein: CASSQEQTSYNEQFF. This chain uses TRBV4-1 with TRBJ2-1; D gene unclear. V gave up 0 bases and J gave up 0 bases, with 6 bases separating them. Germline V gives CDR1 MGHRA, CDR2 YSYEKL. CDR3 size: 15 residues.

The chain carries TRBV5-8 and TRBJ1-4; D is ambiguous. CDR3 length equals 14 residues. CDR1 is SGHTS, CDR2 YDEGEE, per germline. The germline V and J ends were trimmed by 4 bases and 7 bases, with 14 bases remaining between them. CDR3 coding DNA: TGTGCCAGCAGCCTGGAGTGGGAAACTGAAAAACTGTTTTTT. Its translation is CASSLEWETEKLFF. The complete variable domain, with remaining parts taken from reference TRBV5-8 and TRBJ1-4, reads EAGVTQSPTHLIKTRGQQATLRCSPISGHTSVYWYQQALGLGLQFLLWYDEGEERNRGNFPPRFSGRQFPNYSSELNVNALELEDSALYLCASSLEWETEKLFFGSGTQLSVL.

The chain is built from TRBV7-9 and TRBJ2-1; D might be TRBD1 or TRBD2, each matching 5 bases. Germline CDR1 SEHNR, CDR2 FQNEAQ (reference sequence). V dropped 5 bases and J dropped 1 base, with 18 bases sitting between them. This CDR3 comprises 17 residues. CDR3 region: CASSPAGGGGSYNEQFF. The CDR3 nucleotides read TGTGCCAGCAGCCCCGCCGGTGGGGGTGGGTCCTACAATGAGCAGTTCTTC.

This clone has only one observation. The V call is TRBV5-4, the J call TRBJ1-2, with a tentative D call TRBD1 (5 bases). This CDR3 comprises 15 residues. Germline loops: CDR1 SGHNT, CDR2 YYREEE (reference sequence). V gave up 4 bases and J gave up 6 bases, with 19 bases separating them. The chain's CDR3 is CASSPGGGLVDGYTF. CDR3 nucleotide sequence: TGTGCCAGCAGCCCTGGGGGAGGGTTGGTTGATGGCTACACCTTC.

The chain joins TRBV11-1 to TRBJ2-5; TRBD1 might be the D (6 bases). The V gene lost 5 bases and the J gene lost 0 bases, with 16 bases spanning the gap. Germline V gene data show CDR1 as SGHAT and CDR2 as FQDESV (reference sequence). The CDR3 has 16 residues. The CDR3: CASSPYRVGYQETQYF. CDR3 nucleotides: TGTGCCAGCAGCCCATACAGGGTGGGGTACCAAGAGACCCAGTACTTC.

The V call is TRBV25-1, the J call TRBJ2-3, with D possibly being TRBD1 or TRBD2 (6 bases each). The CDR3 totals 15 residues. CDR1 is MGHDK and CDR2 is SYGVNS in the germline V gene. Trimming stripped 3 bases from V and 5 bases from J, with 15 bases between. CDR3 nucleotides: TGTGCCAGCAGTGATAGGGGGACTTGGGGAGATACGCAGTATTTT. It yields the protein CASSDRGTWGDTQYF.